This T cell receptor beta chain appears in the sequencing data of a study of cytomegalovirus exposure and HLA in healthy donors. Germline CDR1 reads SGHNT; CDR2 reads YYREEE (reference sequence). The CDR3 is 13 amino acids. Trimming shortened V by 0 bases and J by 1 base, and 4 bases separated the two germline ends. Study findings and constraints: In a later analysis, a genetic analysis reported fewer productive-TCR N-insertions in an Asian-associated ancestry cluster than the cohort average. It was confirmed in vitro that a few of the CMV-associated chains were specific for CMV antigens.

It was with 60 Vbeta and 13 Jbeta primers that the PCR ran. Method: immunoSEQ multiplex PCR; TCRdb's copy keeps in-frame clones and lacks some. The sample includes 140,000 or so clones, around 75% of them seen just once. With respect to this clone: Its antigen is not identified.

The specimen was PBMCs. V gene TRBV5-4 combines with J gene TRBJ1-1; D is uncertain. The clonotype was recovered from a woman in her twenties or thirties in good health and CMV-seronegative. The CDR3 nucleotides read TGTGCCAGCAGCTTGGACAGGAACACTGAAGCTTTCTTT. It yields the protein CASSLDRNTEAFF.